Each of the 16 T cell receptor beta chains below was sequenced from the same sample in a study of human T cells and chemical hapten exposure (dated by TCRdb to the early 2020s). The time point tag for this specimen amounts to: patch test 1, 2 weeks after DPC sensitization. The sample's treatment or condition, from its label and the paper: therapeutic diphenylcyclopropenone sensitization with weekly scalp DPC. Total RNA was extracted from unfractionated whole blood collected in Tempus Blood RNA tubes. The method was RACE. Sequenced using a NextSeq 500. The public reads were quality trimmed at Q25 with fastp and then assembled into clones with MiXCR by TCRdb, keeping productive beta chains. For every CDR3 protein sequence, its rows merge into one entry that carries the most common genes and DNA. Across this sample there are 30,000 to 40,000 distinct CDR3 sequences, with around 6.8% seen only once. Roughly 9.2% of the sample goes to the ten largest clones.

Source: whole blood, taken in connection with sensitization to the hapten diphenylcyclopropenone (DPC). Receptors originate from a woman in her twenties or thirties with alopecia areata. Some clones in this sample may be carry-over from other donors' samples.

The sample holds many counts of this clonotype. The genes are TRBV7-3 and TRBJ2-7, with 8 bases lining up with TRBD1. The junction had 4 bases not matched to a gene; V was cut back by 4 bases and J by 2 bases. The CDR3 sequence is 14 residues long. CDR1 and CDR2 (germline): SGHTA, FQGTGA. The CDR3 region is CASSSDRGAYEQYF. DNA of the CDR3: TGTGCCAGCAGCTCAGACAGGGGAGCCTACGAGCAGTACTTC.

This clonotype was seen more than once but under ten times. The chain combines TRBV6-1 with TRBJ1-2; 7 positions match TRBD1. The trim removed 1 base at V and 5 bases at J, leaving 7 bases unmatched. Germline V gene sequence: CDR1 MNHNS, CDR2 SASEGT. This CDR3 region has 15 residues. In DNA form, the CDR3 reads TGTGCCAGCAGTGAAGGGCCAGGGGGAAGTTATGGCTACACCTTC. Protein product: CASSEGPGGSYGYTF.

There are a few counts of this clonotype. The rearrangement links TRBV12-3 or TRBV12-4 to TRBJ2-3; a weak D match, TRBD1 (6 bases). The CDR3 is 13 amino acids. V lost 6 bases to trimming and J lost 0 bases, with 7 bases between them. The CDR3 loop is CASRDRSTDTQYF. Written as DNA, the CDR3 is TGTGCCAGCAGGGACAGAAGCACAGATACGCAGTATTTT.

This clonotype was detected many times. V gene TRBV9 combines with J gene TRBJ2-3; D may be TRBD2 (5 bases). Germline loops: CDR1 SGDLS, CDR2 YYNGEE. The V and J ends lost 4 bases and 2 bases respectively, with 8 bases between them. This CDR3 comprises 13 residues. As DNA, the CDR3 is TGTGCCAGCAGCCCTGACTACACAGATACGCAGTATTTT. Translated: CASSPDYTDTQYF.

A few counts support this clonotype. This chain connects TRBV12-3 or TRBV12-4 to TRBJ1-5; possibly TRBD1 for D (5 bases). This CDR3 region has 15 residues. Trimming took off 7 bases at V and 2 bases at J, with 15 bases between the two ends. This CDR3 is CASNGQGGRNQPQHF. Here the CDR3 DNA reads TGTGCCAGCAATGGTCAGGGCGGGCGCAATCAGCCCCAGCATTTT.

This clonotype was detected many times. The rearrangement links TRBV5-1 to TRBJ2-5, with D unclear. CDR1 and CDR2 (germline): SGHRS, YFSETQ. Trimming removed 0 bases at V and 5 bases at J, with 5 bases between. This CDR3 has 12 residues. The CDR3 nucleotides read TGCGCCAGCAGCTTGGGGACGGAGACCCAGTACTTC. Protein sequence: CASSLGTETQYF.

This clonotype has a handful of counts. This chain connects TRBV10-3 to TRBJ2-3, with 10 bases aligning to TRBD2. The CDR3 spans 15 residues. J was trimmed by 3 bases and V by 6 bases; bases with no gene match: 6. Germline V gene lookup returns CDR1 ENHRY and CDR2 SYGVKD. CDR3 nucleotide sequence: TGTGCCATCAGGGGGACTAGCGTTGGGACAGATACGCAGTATTTT. Protein: CAIRGTSVGTDTQYF.

This clonotype has more than one count but fewer than ten. V is TRBV20-1 and J is TRBJ2-3; maybe TRBD1 (7 bases). The V gene's germline CDR1 is DFQATT and CDR2 SNEGSKA (reference sequence). CDR3 length: 14 residues. CDR3 DNA: TGCAGAGGGGCAGGGGGGCCTAGCACAGATACGCAGTATTTT. Its translation is CRGAGGPSTDTQYF.

This clonotype was recorded many times. The J gene is TRBJ2-3, the V gene TRBV28; D gene unclear. This CDR3 has 19 amino acids. Germline V gene lookup returns CDR1 MDHEN and CDR2 SYDVKM. V was cut by 8 bases and J by 5 bases, with 32 bases left in between. CDR3: CASFTIQSNRHARLDTQYF. CDR3 DNA: TGTGCCAGCTTTACAATCCAGAGTAATCGCCACGCCCGTCTAGATACGCAGTATTTT.

In this sample, this clonotype turned up many times. The J gene is TRBJ1-1, the V gene TRBV6-2 or TRBV6-3; TRBD1 matches 7 bases. Germline V gives CDR1 MNHEY, CDR2 SVGEGT. V shed 5 bases and J 4 bases; nucleotides not matched to a gene: 10. This CDR3 has 15 residues. The CDR3 loop reads CASSGIGTGATEAFF. DNA for the CDR3: TGTGCCAGCAGTGGAATTGGAACAGGGGCCACTGAAGCTTTCTTT.

The rearrangement links TRBV18 to TRBJ1-2; the match to TRBD1 covers 8 bases. V lost 3 bases, J lost 6 bases, and 9 bases stayed unmatched. The CDR3 length is 15 residues. Germline CDR1 reads KGHSH; CDR2 reads LQKENI. The DNA for the CDR3 is TGTGCCAGCTCACCCCTGCAGGGGGCGAAAAATGGCTACACCTTC. This codes for CASSPLQGAKNGYTF.

This chain joins TRBV7-3 and TRBJ1-1; TRBD1 matches 8 bases. V lost 5 bases, J lost 1 base, and 6 bases stayed unmatched. The CDR3 covers 15 residues. Per the germline V gene, CDR1 is SGHTA and CDR2 is FQGTGA. CDR3 DNA sequence: TGTGCCAGCAGCCCCAGGACAGGGAGGAACACTGAAGCTTTCTTT. Protein: CASSPRTGRNTEAFF.

This clonotype was recorded at least ten times. This chain connects TRBV15 to TRBJ2-6; D may be TRBD2 (6 bases). The V and J ends lost 0 bases and 0 bases respectively, with 12 bases between them. Germline V gives CDR1 LNHNV, CDR2 YYDKDF (reference sequence). This CDR3 is 18 amino acids long. CDR3 sequence: CATSRDRTGGSGANVLTF. The CDR3 coding sequence is TGTGCCACCAGCAGAGATCGGACCGGGGGCTCTGGGGCCAACGTCCTGACTTTC.

There are a few counts of this clonotype. The chain couples TRBV4-3 to TRBJ2-6, with TRBD1 matching 12 bases. The CDR3 spans 19 residues. Trimming at V came to 0 bases and at J to 2 bases, leaving 5 bases not matched to a gene. Germline CDR1 and CDR2: LGHNA and YSLEER. The chain's CDR3 is CASSQDPGDRGPGANVLTF. For the CDR3, the DNA is TGCGCCAGCAGCCAAGATCCGGGGGACAGGGGGCCTGGGGCCAACGTCCTGACTTTC.

This clonotype was seen repeatedly, ten times or more. The chain joins TRBV20-1 to TRBJ1-2, with 7 bases aligning to TRBD1. CDR3 length: 18 residues. From germline, CDR1 is DFQATT and CDR2 SNEGSKA (reference sequence). Losses at the gene ends were 0 bases for V and 5 bases for J; bases not matched to a gene: 18. The CDR3 loop reads CSARDRTMRQGRNYGYTF. The CDR3 DNA follows: TGCAGTGCTAGAGACCGAACTATGAGACAGGGACGAAATTATGGCTACACCTTC.

This clonotype was counted ten times or more. At one boundary the junction diverges from the germline segment, which might be a read error. The V gene is TRBV7-2, the J gene TRBJ2-3; 7 positions match TRBD2. In germline, CDR1 is SGHTA, CDR2 FQGNSA. The CDR3 runs to 12 residues. For the CDR3, the DNA is TGTGCCAGCAGCTTTCCCGGGACTACCGGCCAGTTT. It is translated as CASSFPGTTGQF.